This TCR beta chain was observed in a study of shared clonotypes between healthy human individuals. Overall study findings and caveats: Investigators collected only blood, and repertoires in tissues likely differ. When naive CD4 clonotypes were compared across a few donors, around 5% were shared.

The CDR3 has 14 amino acids. Looked up from germline, CDR1 is MDHEN and CDR2 is SYDVKM. V was clipped by 6 bases and J by 3 bases; unmatched bases: 8. The donors were adults (healthy and HIV-negative) with no recent acute infections or vaccinations. This clone is a singleton in its sample. Antigen specificity is unknown. Data came from immunoSEQ multiplex PCR; TCRdb stores just in-frame clones and leaves some out. The sample gives some 2.4 million clones, roughly 93% of which show up once; 0.36% is in the top ten. Sequencing input: naive CD4+ T cells from PBMCs. Subset noted: CD45RA+ positively selected. The gene calls are TRBV28 and TRBJ2-7; 7 bases align to TRBD1. The source of this sequence is a man aged 18 to 29 in good health. Some clones in this sample may be carry-over from other donors' samples. CDR3 DNA sequence: TGTGCCAGCAGCTCTCCAGGGGGTAACTACGAGCAGTACTTC. This translates into CASSSPGGNYEQYF.